This T cell receptor beta chain was sequenced during a study of cytomegalovirus exposure and HLA in healthy donors (dated by TCRdb to about 2017). Context from the whole study: An earlier analysis of roughly 630 of the donors reported 250 to 350 Gb of sequence data and 120 million or so unique TCR beta sequences from 150 million to 200 million T cells. Using immunosequencing, the study profiled T cell repertoires from fewer than 850 subjects and related those repertoires to cytomegalovirus serostatus. The number of donors typed differed by locus, with roughly 629-640 for A, B, C, DRB1 and DQB1, approximately 500 for DQA1, 600 to 610 for DPA1, and under 490 for DPB1. In an earlier analysis of around 540 of the donors, high-throughput TCR beta sequencing was used to judge whether each TCR beta V gene segment behaved as functional or pseudogenic. The study was designed to test whether signatures of past pathogen exposure could be identified by cataloging public T cell receptors. Both class I and class II loci were covered by HLA typing, at four-digit resolution. To predict cytomegalovirus infection status, the study combined high-throughput TCR immunosequencing, statistical association of individual TCRs with disease status, and machine learning. Every repertoire in the discovery cohort had been generated on one and the same sequencing platform. To study patterns of TCR occurrence, a later analysis re-analyzed previously published TCR beta repertoires from several hundred donors and added high-resolution HLA genotyping. Along with the approximately 600-subject first cohort, a separate validation cohort of over a hundred different subjects was used. Donor age, sex, ethnicity and CMV serostatus were collected together with the repertoire data. On average, around 200,000 unique TCR beta nucleotide sequences were sequenced per donor among some 430 genotyped donors of the cohort, with approximately 18% of those sequences being non-productive. Genome-wide SNP genotypes for about three fifths of the roughly 670 donors were used in a later genetic analysis, which treated that subset as a discovery cohort. Four or five DR-DQ haplotypes were handled as single units for association and clustering because linkage in the cohort was strong. In the later analysis, no new phenotypic data were used to find candidate immune exposures; instead, reliance was placed on TCR beta sequences and their occurrence across donors. An early release that covered about 600 HLA-typed donors contained around 300 gigabases of sequencing data and tens of millions of unique TCR sequences. The genetic ancestry cluster associated with self-reported Caucasian donors included over 80% of the 300 to 450 genotyped donors. Broader findings and caveats from the paper: Correlated functional status among segregating V segments might reflect linkage disequilibrium, but an unknown experimental factor could not be ruled out. Several of the top co-occurrence clusters appeared to be linked to parvovirus B19, influenza, CMV and Epstein-Barr virus, according to a later analysis. The classifier was reported to diagnose cytomegalovirus status with high specificity and sensitivity in both the original and validation cohorts. A later analysis associated about 18,000 TCR beta sequences with specific HLA alleles at a false discovery rate of 0.05. In a later analysis, most CMV-associated TCR beta chains were found to appear HLA-restricted, with HLA associations seemingly driven largely by CMV exposure. While some public TCRs were present in many individuals, most TCR sequences turned up only very rarely across donors. An association between a missense DCLRE1C variant and V-gene and J-gene trimming of TCR beta chains was found in a later genetic analysis and replicated in an independent cohort. CMV serostatus was the only immune exposure information available for the cohort. The sequencing pipeline was judged likely to have produced a cluster of highly shared sequence variants as a technical artifact. Because HLA typing was unavailable for some donors at each locus, only the typed subset was used in association tests. An earlier analysis of approximately 530 of the donors showed that most TCR beta V segments appeared in productive rearrangements either about 87% or about 30% of the time, which broadly matched IMGT annotations. In vitro tests confirmed that a few of the cytomegalovirus-associated TCR beta chains recognize cytomegalovirus antigens. Some IMGT-functional V segments, including TRBV6-2 and TRBV6-3, could not be told apart with the 87-base-pair reads, so those segments were excluded. Assigning TCR associations to individual alleles was difficult when HLA alleles, especially DR and DQ, strongly co-occurred. In a later analysis, the rate of TCR association differed among HLA loci, with DRB1 alleles having the most associated TCRs and HLA-C alleles having the fewest. About 17 rarely observed V segments, including chromosome 9 orphons, were excluded from the earlier analysis of approximately 500 of the donors because counts were too low. A further reported finding was that TCR beta sequences accurately predicted the HLA-A and HLA-B alleles for most subjects in the first cohort. In a later analysis, HLA-associated TCR beta chains showed more clonal expansion and lower generation probabilities than non-associated chains that were equally common. The cohort was sequenced for TCR beta chains only, and without alpha or paired-chain data the features that could be detected were limited. It was suggested by the authors that the approach could potentially be generalized to other disease states and immunological phenotypes. The study gave a list of under 200 TCR beta chains associated with cytomegalovirus. In a later genetic analysis, fewer N-insertions in productive TCRs were reported among donors in an Asian-associated ancestry cluster than the approximately 670-donor mean. Presence/absence analyses assumed roughly uniform sequencing depth across donors, an assumption that may not hold.

The CDR3 holds 11 amino acids from the cysteine to the phenylalanine. The DNA shown is the 33-base CDR3, in frame from base 1. The germline V gene (reference sequence) supplies CDR1 DFQATT and CDR2 SNEGSKA. The library came from the immunoSEQ multiplex PCR assay. For the multiplex PCR, a mixture combining 60 forward primers for TCR Vbeta segments and 13 reverse primers for TCR Jbeta segments was used. Amplification of the CDR3 region of rearranged TCR beta genes was performed with a multiplex PCR assay on genomic DNA. On the Illumina HiSeq System, the amplified TCR beta libraries were sequenced as 87-base-pair reads. Under the source paper's analysis protocol: Across the 500 to 700 repertoires, a later analysis counted 60 million to 90 million unique TCR beta chains, 9.5 million to 12 million of which were shared by at least two donors. To remove PCR and sequencing errors, raw reads were error-corrected and collapsed into unique sequences using a nearest-neighbor algorithm that merged closely related sequences. To assign V, D and J gene segments, CDR3 sequences were aligned to IMGT reference sequences. Each retained sequence needed at least a six-nucleotide match to both a V gene segment and a J gene segment. A rearrangement was called productive if the CDR3 had no stop codons and remained in frame with V and J, and every other rearrangement was called non-productive. Following IMGT convention, CDR3 was defined as the stretch from the second conserved V-encoded cysteine up to the conserved J-encoded phenylalanine. The earlier analysis of about 610 of the donors excluded any sequence lacking an unambiguous match to a single V gene segment. An earlier analysis of 587 of the donors called V segments functional above 56.7% productive rearrangements and segregating when the between-donor standard deviation exceeded 5%. A statistical classification framework was built to diagnose cytomegalovirus status from the catalog of TCR beta chain sequences. A later analysis assigned V and J genes by comparing TCR nucleotide sequences with IMGT/GENE-DB human TR gene sequences. The TCRdist pipeline was used in a later analysis to assign CDR3 sequences and most-parsimonious VDJ recombination scenarios. In a later analysis, each TCR beta chain was defined by its CDR3 amino acid sequence together with its V-gene family, and reads lacking a unique V-gene family were excluded. To address suspected cross-contamination and a sequencing artifact, a later analysis removed 592 highly shared, low-generation-probability nucleotide sequences. In a later analysis, a clonal expansion index for each public chain was calculated from normalized within-repertoire ranks of inferred template counts. In a later analysis, generation probabilities were computed with a VDJ recombination model fitted to out-of-frame rearrangements, and the resulting probabilities were checked against IGoR. A later analysis scored TCR-TCR, TCR-HLA and TCR-CMV co-occurrence with hypergeometric tests, applying a repertoire-size bias correction to TCR pairs. To estimate false discovery rates, a later analysis permuted the HLA or CMV assignments 20 times. In a later analysis, co-occurring TCRs were grouped using DBSCAN, with TCRdist sequence similarity added in when clustering inside HLA-allele-positive subsets. Co-occurrence clustering excluded repertoires with fewer than 30,000 or more than 120,000 public chains, plus five with anomalous nucleotide sharing. The source is immuneACCESS, and TCRdb retained only in-frame sequences with V and J called. Part of the clones is not carried over; for the studies checked, unresolved V genes explain less than half of this, and the remainder is unexplained. V and J calls and clone size are as listed in that table; D and trimming were resolved from the DNA. For this sample there are about 150,000 clones; about 75% appear just once. In total, the top ten clones hold about 1.3% of the sample.

In total, 500 to 700 healthy bone marrow donors made up the cohort. At the time of sampling, every cohort member was nominally healthy, though immune exposures that went unrecorded were likely present. The donor tested CMV seronegative, placing the donor among the 350 to 400 seronegative members of the cohort. Every donor gave a peripheral blood sample, and the peripheral blood mononuclear cells from that sample were used for TCR beta sequencing. Genomic DNA was extracted from the blood cell samples with the Qiagen DNeasy Blood Extraction Kit. A remark on this clone: Its recognized antigen is unknown. No base quality information exists; no much larger clone differs at one position.

What was sequenced was PBMCs. This clonotype was obtained from a man between 18 and 29 years old in good health and CMV-seronegative. The chain is assembled from TRBV20-1 and TRBJ1-5; no D gene can be assigned with confidence. The DNA sequence is given as TGCAGCGTGGGAGGGAGTCAGCCCCAGCATTTT. Translated, this is CSVGGSQPQHF.